A single TCR beta chain is shown here with its context. Its cognate antigen is unknown. This entry comes from a study of cytomegalovirus exposure and HLA in healthy donors. Whole-study results and caveats: It was 150 to 200 TCR beta chains that were listed as cytomegalovirus-associated. The likely explanation for a cluster of highly shared sequence variants was sequencing artifact.

The PCR employed 60 Vbeta primers together with 13 Jbeta primers. Using immunoSEQ multiplex PCR, the repertoire was profiled, and TCRdb retains in-frame clones only, with some absent. Of some 56,000 clones in the sample, roughly 80% were seen once. Though probably carrying unrecorded immune exposures, donors were nominally healthy at sampling. Germline V gene data show CDR1 as MNHEY and CDR2 as SMNVEV (reference sequence). The V end lost 4 bases, the J end lost 2 bases, and 12 bases lay between the germline ends. This CDR3 spans 14 amino acids. Sequencing was performed on PBMCs. The chain employs TRBV27 and TRBJ2-7; TRBD2 is a possible D gene (5 bases). The sequence came from a woman in her thirties or forties in good health and CMV-seronegative. In DNA form, the CDR3 reads TGTGCCAGCAGTTACCAGCGGCCTCCCTACGAGCAGTACTTC. Protein product: CASSYQRPPYEQYF.